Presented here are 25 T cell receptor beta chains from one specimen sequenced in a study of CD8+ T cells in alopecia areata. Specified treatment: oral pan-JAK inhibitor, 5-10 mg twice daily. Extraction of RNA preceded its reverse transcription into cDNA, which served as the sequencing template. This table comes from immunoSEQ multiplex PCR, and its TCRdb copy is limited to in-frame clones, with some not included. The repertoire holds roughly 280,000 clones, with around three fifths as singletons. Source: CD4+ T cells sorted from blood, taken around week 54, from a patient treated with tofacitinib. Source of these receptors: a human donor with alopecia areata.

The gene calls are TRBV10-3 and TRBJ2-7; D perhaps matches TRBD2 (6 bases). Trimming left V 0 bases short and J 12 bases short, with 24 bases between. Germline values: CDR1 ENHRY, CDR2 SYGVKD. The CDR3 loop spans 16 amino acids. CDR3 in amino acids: CAISESKALDPGGMYF. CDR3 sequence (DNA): TGTGCCATCAGTGAGTCGAAGGCCTTGGACCCCGGGGGTATGTACTTC.

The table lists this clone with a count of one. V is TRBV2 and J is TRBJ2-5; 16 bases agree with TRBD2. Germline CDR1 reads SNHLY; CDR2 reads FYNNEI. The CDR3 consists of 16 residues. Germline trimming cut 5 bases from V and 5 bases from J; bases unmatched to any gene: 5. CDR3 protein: CASSSGTSGGAETQYF. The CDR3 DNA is TGTGCCAGCAGTAGCGGGACTAGCGGGGGGGCGGAGACCCAGTACTTC.

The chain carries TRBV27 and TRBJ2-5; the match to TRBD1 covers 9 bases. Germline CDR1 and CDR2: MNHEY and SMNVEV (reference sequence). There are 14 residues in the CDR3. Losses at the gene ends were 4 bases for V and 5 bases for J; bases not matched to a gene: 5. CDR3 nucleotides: TGTGCCAGCAGTTACAGGGGGCCCCTTGAGACCCAGTACTTC. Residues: CASSYRGPLETQYF.

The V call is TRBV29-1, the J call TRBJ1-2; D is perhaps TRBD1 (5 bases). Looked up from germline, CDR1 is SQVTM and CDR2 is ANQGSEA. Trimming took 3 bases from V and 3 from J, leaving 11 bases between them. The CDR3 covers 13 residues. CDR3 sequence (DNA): TGCAGCGTTGATTCAGGGCATGACTATGGCTACACCTTC. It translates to CSVDSGHDYGYTF.

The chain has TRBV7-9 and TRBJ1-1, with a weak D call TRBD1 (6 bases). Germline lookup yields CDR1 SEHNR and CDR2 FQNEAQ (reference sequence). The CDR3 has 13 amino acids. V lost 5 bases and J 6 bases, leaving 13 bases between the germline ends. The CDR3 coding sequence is TGTGCCAGCAGCCCCGGCAGGGGCCCTGAAGCTTTCTTT. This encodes CASSPGRGPEAFF.

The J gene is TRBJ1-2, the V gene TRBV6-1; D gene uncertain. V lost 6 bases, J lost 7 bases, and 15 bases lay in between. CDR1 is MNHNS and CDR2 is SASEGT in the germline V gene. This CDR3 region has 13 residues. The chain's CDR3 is CASSPVGMGGYTF. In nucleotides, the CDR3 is TGTGCCAGCAGCCCCGTAGGGATGGGTGGCTACACCTTC.

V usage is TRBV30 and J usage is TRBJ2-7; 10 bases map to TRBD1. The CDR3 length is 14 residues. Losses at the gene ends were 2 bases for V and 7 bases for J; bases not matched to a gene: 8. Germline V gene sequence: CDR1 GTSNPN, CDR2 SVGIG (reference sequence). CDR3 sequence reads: CAWSLKGGQGEQYF. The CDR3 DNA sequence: TGTGCCTGGAGTTTAAAGGGGGGACAGGGGGAGCAGTACTTC.

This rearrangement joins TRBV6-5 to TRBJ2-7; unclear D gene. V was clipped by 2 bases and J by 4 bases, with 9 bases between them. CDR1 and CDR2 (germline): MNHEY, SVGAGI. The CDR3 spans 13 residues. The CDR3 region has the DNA TGTGCCAGCAGTTACAGTCAGGTATACGAGCAGTACTTC. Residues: CASSYSQVYEQYF.

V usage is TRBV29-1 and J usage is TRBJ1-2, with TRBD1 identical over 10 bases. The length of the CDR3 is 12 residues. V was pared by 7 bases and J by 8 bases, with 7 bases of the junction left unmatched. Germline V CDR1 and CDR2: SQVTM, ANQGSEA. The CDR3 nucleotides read TGCAGCGGCGGGGGACAGGGGACCGGCTACACCTTC. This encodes CSGGGQGTGYTF.

The CDR3 is CAISPDRGQEDTQYF. The CDR3, as DNA: TGTGCCATCAGCCCGGACAGGGGGCAAGAGGATACGCAGTATTTT. V is TRBV10-3 and J is TRBJ2-3, with 11 bases matching TRBD1. The CDR3 extends over 15 amino acids. V shed 6 bases, J shed 6 bases, and the junction held 8 bases outside the gene matches. Germline V lookup: CDR1 ENHRY, CDR2 SYGVKD.

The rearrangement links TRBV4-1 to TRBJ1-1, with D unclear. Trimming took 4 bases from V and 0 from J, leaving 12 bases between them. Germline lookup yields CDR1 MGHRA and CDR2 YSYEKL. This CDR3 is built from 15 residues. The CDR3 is CASSPLGSMNTEAFF. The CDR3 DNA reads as TGCGCCAGCAGCCCACTGGGCAGCATGAACACTGAAGCTTTCTTT.

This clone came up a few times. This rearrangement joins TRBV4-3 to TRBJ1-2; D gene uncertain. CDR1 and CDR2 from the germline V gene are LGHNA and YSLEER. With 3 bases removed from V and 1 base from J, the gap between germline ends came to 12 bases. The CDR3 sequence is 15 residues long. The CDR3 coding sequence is TGCGCCAGCAGCCAGAACCGACGGGTTAACTATGGCTACACCTTC. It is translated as CASSQNRRVNYGYTF.

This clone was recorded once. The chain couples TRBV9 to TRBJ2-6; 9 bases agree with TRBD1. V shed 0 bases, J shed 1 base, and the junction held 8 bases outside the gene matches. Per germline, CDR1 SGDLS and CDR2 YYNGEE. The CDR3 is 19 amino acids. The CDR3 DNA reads TGTGCCAGCAGCGTAGAATTGAGGGACAGGGTATCTGGGGCCAACGTCCTGACTTTC. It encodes CASSVELRDRVSGANVLTF.

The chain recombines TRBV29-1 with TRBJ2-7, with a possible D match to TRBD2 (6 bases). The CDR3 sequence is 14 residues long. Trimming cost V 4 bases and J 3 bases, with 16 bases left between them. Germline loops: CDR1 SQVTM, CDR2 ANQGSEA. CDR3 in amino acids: CSVGGRGSIYEQYF. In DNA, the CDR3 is TGCAGCGTTGGGGGACGGGGGTCCATCTACGAGCAGTACTTC.

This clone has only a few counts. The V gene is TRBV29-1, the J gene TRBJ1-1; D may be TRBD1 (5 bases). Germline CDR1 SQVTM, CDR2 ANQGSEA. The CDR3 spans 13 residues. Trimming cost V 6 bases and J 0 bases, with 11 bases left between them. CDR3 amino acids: CSVMGGVNTEAFF. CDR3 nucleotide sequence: TGCAGCGTAATGGGGGGAGTGAACACTGAAGCTTTCTTT.

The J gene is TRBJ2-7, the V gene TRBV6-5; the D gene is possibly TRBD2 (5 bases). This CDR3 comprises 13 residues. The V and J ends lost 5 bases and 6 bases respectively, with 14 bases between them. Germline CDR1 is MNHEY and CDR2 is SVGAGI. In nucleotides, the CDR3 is TGTGCCAGCAGTCGAGGGATGTCAGCCGAGCAGTACTTC. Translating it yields CASSRGMSAEQYF.

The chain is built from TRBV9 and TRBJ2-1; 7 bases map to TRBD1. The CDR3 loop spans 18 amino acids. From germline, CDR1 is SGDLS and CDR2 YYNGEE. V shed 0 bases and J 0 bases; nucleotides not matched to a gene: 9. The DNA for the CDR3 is TGTGCCAGCAGCGTAGAGGGGACAGTCCTTAGCTCCTACAATGAGCAGTTCTTC. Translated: CASSVEGTVLSSYNEQFF.

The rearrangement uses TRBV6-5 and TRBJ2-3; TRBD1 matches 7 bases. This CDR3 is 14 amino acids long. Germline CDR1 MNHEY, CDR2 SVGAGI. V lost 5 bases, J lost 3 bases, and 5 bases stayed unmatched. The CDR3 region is CASSKNRGTDTQYF. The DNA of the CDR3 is TGTGCCAGCAGTAAAAACAGGGGAACAGATACGCAGTATTTT.

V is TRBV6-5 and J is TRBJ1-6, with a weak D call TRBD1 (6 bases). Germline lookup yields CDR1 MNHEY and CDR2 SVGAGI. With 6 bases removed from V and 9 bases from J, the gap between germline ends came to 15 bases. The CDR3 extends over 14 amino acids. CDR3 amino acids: CASRDYLTGSPLHF. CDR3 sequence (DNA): TGTGCCAGCAGAGACTACCTGACAGGTTCACCCCTCCACTTT.

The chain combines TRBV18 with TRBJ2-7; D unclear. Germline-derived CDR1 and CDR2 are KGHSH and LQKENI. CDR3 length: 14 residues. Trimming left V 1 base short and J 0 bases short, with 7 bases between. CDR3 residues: CASSPRHLSYEQYF. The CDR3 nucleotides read TGTGCCAGCTCACCACGACACCTCTCCTACGAGCAGTACTTC.

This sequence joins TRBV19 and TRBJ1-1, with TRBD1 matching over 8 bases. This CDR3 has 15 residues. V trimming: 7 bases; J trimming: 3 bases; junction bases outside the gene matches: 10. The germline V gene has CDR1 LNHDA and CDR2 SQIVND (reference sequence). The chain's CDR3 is CASNERQGPYTEAFF. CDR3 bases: TGTGCCAGTAACGAACGACAGGGGCCGTACACTGAAGCTTTCTTT.

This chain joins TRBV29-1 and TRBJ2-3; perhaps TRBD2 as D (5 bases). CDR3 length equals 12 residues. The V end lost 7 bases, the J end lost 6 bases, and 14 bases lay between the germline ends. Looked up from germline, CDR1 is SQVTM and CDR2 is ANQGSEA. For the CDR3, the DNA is TGCAGCGCTGAGGGCTCGGGGGATACGCAGTATTTT. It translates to CSAEGSGDTQYF.

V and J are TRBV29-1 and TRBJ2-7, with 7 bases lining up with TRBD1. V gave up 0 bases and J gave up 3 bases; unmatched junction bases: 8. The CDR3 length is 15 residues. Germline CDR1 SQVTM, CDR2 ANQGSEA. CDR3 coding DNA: TGCAGCGTTGAAGAAGGTTGGGGACAGAGCTACGAGCAGTACTTC. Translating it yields CSVEEGWGQSYEQYF.

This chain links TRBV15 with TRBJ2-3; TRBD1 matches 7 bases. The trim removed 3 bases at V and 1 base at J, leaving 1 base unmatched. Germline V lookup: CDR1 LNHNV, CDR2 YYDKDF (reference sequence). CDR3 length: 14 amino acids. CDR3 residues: CATSSQGGTDTQYF. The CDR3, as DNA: TGTGCCACCAGCAGCCAGGGGGGCACAGATACGCAGTATTTT.

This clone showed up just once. CDR3 residues: CASGGLRYNEQFF. CDR3 nucleotides: TGTGCCAGCGGGGGACTCCGCTACAATGAGCAGTTCTTC. The V call is TRBV7-8, the J call TRBJ2-1, with D perhaps matching TRBD2 (6 bases). This CDR3 has 13 residues. The V end was cut by 8 bases, the J end by 3 bases, with 11 bases between. Per germline, CDR1 SGHVS and CDR2 FQNEAQ.